Listed here is a single TCR beta chain. V dropped 0 bases and J dropped 5; count of bases not matched to a gene: 4. Germline-derived CDR1 and CDR2 are GTSNPN and SVGIG (reference sequence). The CDR3 is 14 residues long. The sample originates from a study of blood T cell repertoires in COVID-19. In the original workflow: Reference gene primer amplification in the assay estimated nucleated cell counts. Clones were read by immunoSEQ multiplex PCR, and TCRdb kept only the in-frame ones, dropping some. The V and J calls and clone size are taken from that table; D and trimming were inferred from the DNA. The sample records 39,000 or so clones, 65% to 85% being singletons.

The TCR comes from a man aged 35 to 55 with active or convalescent COVID-19. The sequencing sample was made of peripheral blood. V usage is TRBV30 and J usage is TRBJ2-5, with 9 bases fitting TRBD2. In DNA, the CDR3 is TGTGCCTGGAGTGTACAGGCGGGGGGGGAGACCCAGTACTTC. Its protein is CAWSVQAGGETQYF.